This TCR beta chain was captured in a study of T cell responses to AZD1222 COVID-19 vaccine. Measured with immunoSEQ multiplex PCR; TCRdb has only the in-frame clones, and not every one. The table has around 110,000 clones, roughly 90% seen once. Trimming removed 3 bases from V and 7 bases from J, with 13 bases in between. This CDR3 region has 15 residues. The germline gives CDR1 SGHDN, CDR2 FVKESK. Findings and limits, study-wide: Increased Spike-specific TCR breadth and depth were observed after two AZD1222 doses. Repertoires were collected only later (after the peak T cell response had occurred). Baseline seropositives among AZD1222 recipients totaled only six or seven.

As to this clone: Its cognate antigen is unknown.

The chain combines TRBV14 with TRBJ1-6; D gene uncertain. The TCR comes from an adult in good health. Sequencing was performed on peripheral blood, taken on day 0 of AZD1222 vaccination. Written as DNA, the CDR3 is TGTGCCAGCAGCCAGCTTCGGATACGGAATTCACCCCTCCACTTT. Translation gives CASSQLRIRNSPLHF.